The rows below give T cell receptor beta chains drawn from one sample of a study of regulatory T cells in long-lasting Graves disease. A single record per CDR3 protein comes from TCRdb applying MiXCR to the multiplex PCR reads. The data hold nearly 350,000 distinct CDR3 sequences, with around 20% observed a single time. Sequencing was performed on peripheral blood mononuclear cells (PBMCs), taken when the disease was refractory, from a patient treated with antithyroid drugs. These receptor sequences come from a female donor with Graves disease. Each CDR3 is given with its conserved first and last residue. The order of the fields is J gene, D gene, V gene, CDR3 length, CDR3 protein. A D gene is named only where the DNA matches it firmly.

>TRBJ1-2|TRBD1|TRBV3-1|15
CASSLTFTGGAGYTF
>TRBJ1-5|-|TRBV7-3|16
CASGIPQGSSNQPQHF
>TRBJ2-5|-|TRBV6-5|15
CASSYSGTGQETQYF
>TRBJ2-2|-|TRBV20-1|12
CAHRENTGELFF
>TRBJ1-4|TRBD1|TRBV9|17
CASTRGQGGLTNEKLFF
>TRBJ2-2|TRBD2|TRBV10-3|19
CAISEYGRTSGRAGGELFF
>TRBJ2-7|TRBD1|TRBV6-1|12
CASIGTGVEQYF
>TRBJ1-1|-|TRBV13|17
CASSLWDLFEPSSEAFF
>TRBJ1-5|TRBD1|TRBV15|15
CATGTGDGSNQPQHF
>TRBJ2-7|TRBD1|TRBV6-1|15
CASSQTGGSSYEQYF
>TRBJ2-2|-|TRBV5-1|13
CASSLLNTGELFF
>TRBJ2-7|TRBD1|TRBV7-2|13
CASSNRDRGRQYF
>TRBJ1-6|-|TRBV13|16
CASSLVGGYGNSPLHF